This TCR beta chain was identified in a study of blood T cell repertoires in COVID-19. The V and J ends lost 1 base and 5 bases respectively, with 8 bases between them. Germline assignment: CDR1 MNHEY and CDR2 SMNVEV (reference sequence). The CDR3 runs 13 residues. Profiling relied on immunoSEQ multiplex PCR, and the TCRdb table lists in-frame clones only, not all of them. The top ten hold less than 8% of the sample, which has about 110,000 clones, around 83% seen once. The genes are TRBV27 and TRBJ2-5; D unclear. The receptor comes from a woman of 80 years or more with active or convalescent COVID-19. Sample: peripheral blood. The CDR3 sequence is CASSLWSEETQYF. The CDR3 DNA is TGTGCCAGCAGTTTATGGAGTGAGGAGACCCAGTACTTC.